The source of this T cell receptor (beta chain) is a study of CD8 T cells in Susac syndrome. The J segment lost 4 bases and the V segment lost 6 bases, leaving 2 bases of the junction unmatched. Germline-derived CDR1 and CDR2 are SNHLY and FYNNEI. The CDR3 runs 12 residues. Reverse transcription of roughly 0.45 to 1 ug RNA used random hexamers. The CDR3 of TCR beta was amplified by immunoSEQ multiplex PCR across 54 Vbeta and 13 Jbeta. TCRdb re-called the immunoSEQ multiplex PCR reads through MiXCR, storing one row per CDR3 protein. This sample has 150,000 or so distinct CDR3 sequences; about 95% occur once, and the top ten carry over 0.12%. TCR beta sequences were obtained from blood CD8+ and CD4+ T cells. Controls were drawn from healthy donors and were matched for age and sex.

This receptor was identified in a human donor in good health. The material sequenced was CD4+ T cells from PBMCs. J is TRBJ1-2 and V is TRBV2; 7 bases agree with TRBD1. The CDR3 nucleotides are TGTGCCAGCAGGGGGACAGCCTATGGCTACACCTTC. It codes for CASRGTAYGYTF.